The rows below give T cell receptor beta chains drawn from one sample of a study of control samples from healthy donors and cancer patients. Data came from immunoSEQ multiplex PCR; TCRdb stores just in-frame clones and leaves some out. The sample has 100,000 to 150,000 clones, approximately 92% seen once. Sequenced sample: blood. These receptors were taken from a man aged 18 to 29 in good health. The CDR3 runs from the conserved cysteine through the conserved F or W. A D gene is named only where the DNA matches it firmly. Not all rows give a size; the values are once, few, many and, for expanded clones, a class.

clone_size: .; v_call: TRBV27; cdr3_length: 16; d_call: TRBD2; j_call: TRBJ2-1; cdr3_nt: TGTGCCAGCAGTTATGGGACTAGCGGGAGTAACAATGAGCAGTTCTTC; cdr3_aa: CASSYGTSGSNNEQFF
clone_size: .; v_call: TRBV5-6; cdr3_length: 15; d_call: TRBD2; j_call: TRBJ2-3; cdr3_nt: TGTGCCAGCAGCCCAGGAGTAGCGGGAGGGGAAACGCAGTATTTT; cdr3_aa: CASSPGVAGGETQYF
clone_size: once; v_call: TRBV10-3; cdr3_length: 14; d_call: TRBD1; j_call: TRBJ1-1; cdr3_nt: TGTGCCATCAGATACAGGGGGGTGAACACTGAAGCTTTCTTT; cdr3_aa: CAIRYRGVNTEAFF
clone_size: .; v_call: TRBV10-3; cdr3_length: 12; d_call: TRBD1; j_call: TRBJ2-7; cdr3_nt: TGTGCCATCAGTGAACAGGGGAACGAGCAGTACTTC; cdr3_aa: CAISEQGNEQYF
clone_size: .; v_call: TRBV29-1; cdr3_length: 14; d_call: .; j_call: TRBJ2-3; cdr3_nt: TGCAGCGTTTTGCCTCAGCGGAACACAGATACGCAGTATTTT; cdr3_aa: CSVLPQRNTDTQYF
clone_size: .; v_call: TRBV9; cdr3_length: 10; d_call: .; j_call: TRBJ2-3; cdr3_nt: TGTGCCAGTAGCACAGATACGCAGTATTTT; cdr3_aa: CASSTDTQYF
clone_size: .; v_call: TRBV7-2; cdr3_length: 15; d_call: TRBD1; j_call: TRBJ2-5; cdr3_nt: TGTGCCAGCAGCTTAAGACAGGGGGCTGCGGAGACCCAGTACTTC; cdr3_aa: CASSLRQGAAETQYF
clone_size: .; v_call: TRBV11-3; cdr3_length: 14; d_call: TRBD2; j_call: TRBJ2-3; cdr3_nt: TGTGCCAGCAGCCGCGGACTAGGGGCAGATACGCAGTATTTT; cdr3_aa: CASSRGLGADTQYF
clone_size: .; v_call: TRBV19; cdr3_length: 15; d_call: .; j_call: TRBJ2-2; cdr3_nt: TGTGCCAGTAGTACCAACGACCAAGGCGGGGGGGAGCTGTTTTTT; cdr3_aa: CASSTNDQGGGELFF
clone_size: .; v_call: TRBV28; cdr3_length: 17; d_call: .; j_call: TRBJ2-1; cdr3_nt: TGTGCCAGCATAGCTTTATTGCCCCAGGGGTCCTACAATGAGCAGTTCTTC; cdr3_aa: CASIALLPQGSYNEQFF